This T cell receptor (beta chain) appears in the sequencing data of a study of cytotoxic CD8 clonotypes in ibrutinib-treated CLL. Produced via immunoSEQ multiplex PCR; TCRdb's table is partial and in-frame only. The top ten hold 13% of the sample, which has about 200,000 clones, 72% seen once. With V trimmed by 0 bases and J by 0 bases, 5 bases remained unmatched. Germline CDR1 and CDR2: MGHRA and YSYEKL. This CDR3 is built from 17 residues. J is TRBJ2-1 and V is TRBV4-1; 7 bases are a match to TRBD2. The material sequenced was PBMCs, taken after 24 months of ibrutinib treatment. The clonotype was recovered from a human donor with chronic lymphocytic leukemia. The CDR3 bases are TGCGCCAGCAGCCAAGATCCGTGGACTAGCTCCTACAATGAGCAGTTCTTC. It translates to CASSQDPWTSSYNEQFF.